These 9 T cell receptor beta chains were sequenced from one sample in a study of T cells after yellow fever vaccination. TCRdb reprocessed the 5' RACE reads via MiXCR and lists one record per CDR3 protein. Found here are a few hundred thousand distinct CDR3 sequences, 3.5% to 4.5% of them singletons; the top ten hold approximately 19%. The sequences come from PBMCs, collected 15 days after the yellow fever booster vaccination. These receptors were collected from a man younger than 35 who received the YFV17D yellow fever vaccine.

The chain combines TRBV12-3 or TRBV12-4 with TRBJ2-3; D is uncertain. CDR3 length equals 14 residues. V was shortened by 5 bases and J by 4 bases, with 13 bases between the two germline ends. The CDR3 loop is CASSLESTPDTQYF. As DNA, the CDR3 is TGTGCCAGCAGTCTCGAGTCAACCCCAGATACGCAGTATTTT.

This clonotype showed up many times. The chain has TRBV5-1 and TRBJ1-1, with D tentatively TRBD1 (5 bases). Germline CDR1 and CDR2: SGHRS and YFSETQ. The CDR3 loop spans 15 amino acids. Trimming stripped 1 base from V and 1 base from J, with 11 bases between. The chain's CDR3 is CASSLITGTNTEAFF. The CDR3 DNA follows: TGCGCCAGCAGCTTGATAACCGGGACGAACACTGAAGCTTTCTTT. The complete variable domain, with remaining parts taken from reference TRBV5-1 and TRBJ1-1, reads KAGVTQTPRYLIKTRGQQVTLSCSPISGHRSVSWYQQTPGQGLQFLFEYFSETQRNKGNFPGRFSGRQFSNSRSEMNVSTLELGDSALYLCASSLITGTNTEAFFGQGTRLTVV.

The V gene is TRBV20-1, the J gene TRBJ2-5; 7 bases line up with TRBD2. Trimming cost V 6 bases and J 4 bases; bases outside gene matches: 14. The CDR3 sequence is 15 residues long. Germline loops: CDR1 DFQATT, CDR2 SNEGSKA (reference sequence). CDR3 protein: CSAPEPRGRRETQYF. DNA for the CDR3: TGCAGTGCCCCCGAGCCGCGGGGGAGGAGAGAGACCCAGTACTTC.

The chain has TRBV21-1 and TRBJ2-7. TRBV21-1 is a known pseudogene. This CDR3 region has 16 residues. CDR3 sequence: CASSKGTARASYEQYF. In DNA, the CDR3 is TGTGCCAGCAGCAAAGGTACAGCTAGAGCCTCCTACGAGCAGTACTTC.

This clonotype was observed a handful of times. The V and J genes are TRBV18 and TRBJ2-5, with D hard to call. The CDR3 has 13 residues. Trimming took off 3 bases at V and 3 bases at J, with 8 bases between the two ends. Per germline, CDR1 KGHSH and CDR2 LQKENI. DNA for the CDR3: TGTGCCAGCTCACCTCTCCTAGAAGAGACCCAGTACTTC. Its translation is CASSPLLEETQYF.

This clonotype was counted ten times or more. The chain combines TRBV7-8 with TRBJ1-1; D gene uncertain. This CDR3 has 14 amino acids. Trimming cost V 5 bases and J 5 bases, with 15 bases left between them. Germline V gene sequence: CDR1 SGHVS, CDR2 FQNEAQ. Written as DNA, the CDR3 is TGTGCCAGCAGCCCCGGGTGGTTGAGGACTGAAGCTTTCTTT. Residues: CASSPGWLRTEAFF.

The chain uses TRBV12-3 or TRBV12-4 and TRBJ2-1; D is perhaps TRBD2 (6 bases). The CDR3 totals 15 residues. V lost 6 bases and J 12 bases, leaving 24 bases between the germline ends. Here the CDR3 DNA reads TGTGCCAGCAGCCGTGAGGGGACTCCGATGCGGGGGCAGTTCTTC. It translates to CASSREGTPMRGQFF.

This clonotype was detected many times. The CDR3 loop is CASTIVLTEAFF. Here the CDR3 DNA reads TGTGCCAGCACCATCGTACTCACTGAAGCTTTCTTT. The rearrangement joins TRBV7-9 to TRBJ1-1; D gene unclear. V was trimmed by 7 bases and J by 4 bases, leaving 10 bases between them. The CDR3 has 12 amino acids. Per germline, CDR1 SEHNR and CDR2 FQNEAQ (reference sequence).

There are many counts of this clonotype. The chain carries TRBV12-3 or TRBV12-4 and TRBJ2-2; D remains ambiguous. The CDR3 consists of 14 residues. V was clipped by 4 bases and J by 0 bases, with 6 bases between them. The CDR3 is CASSSIPNTGELFF. The CDR3 DNA follows: TGTGCCAGCAGTTCCATACCGAACACCGGGGAGCTGTTTTTT.